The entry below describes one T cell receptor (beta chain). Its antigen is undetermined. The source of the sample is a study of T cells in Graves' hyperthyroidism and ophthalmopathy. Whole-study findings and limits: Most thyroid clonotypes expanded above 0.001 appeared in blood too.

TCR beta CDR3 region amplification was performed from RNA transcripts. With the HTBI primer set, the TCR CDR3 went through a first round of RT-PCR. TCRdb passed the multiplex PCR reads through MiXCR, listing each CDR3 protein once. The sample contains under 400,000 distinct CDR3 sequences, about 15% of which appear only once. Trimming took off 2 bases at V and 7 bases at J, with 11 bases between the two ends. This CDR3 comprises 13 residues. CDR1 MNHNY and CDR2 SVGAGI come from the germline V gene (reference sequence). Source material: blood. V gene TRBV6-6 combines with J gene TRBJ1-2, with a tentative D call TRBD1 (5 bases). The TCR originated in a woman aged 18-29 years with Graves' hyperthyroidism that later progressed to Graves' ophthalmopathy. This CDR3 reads CASSYTGESGYTF. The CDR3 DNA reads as TGTGCCAGCAGTTACACAGGAGAAAGTGGCTACACCTTC.